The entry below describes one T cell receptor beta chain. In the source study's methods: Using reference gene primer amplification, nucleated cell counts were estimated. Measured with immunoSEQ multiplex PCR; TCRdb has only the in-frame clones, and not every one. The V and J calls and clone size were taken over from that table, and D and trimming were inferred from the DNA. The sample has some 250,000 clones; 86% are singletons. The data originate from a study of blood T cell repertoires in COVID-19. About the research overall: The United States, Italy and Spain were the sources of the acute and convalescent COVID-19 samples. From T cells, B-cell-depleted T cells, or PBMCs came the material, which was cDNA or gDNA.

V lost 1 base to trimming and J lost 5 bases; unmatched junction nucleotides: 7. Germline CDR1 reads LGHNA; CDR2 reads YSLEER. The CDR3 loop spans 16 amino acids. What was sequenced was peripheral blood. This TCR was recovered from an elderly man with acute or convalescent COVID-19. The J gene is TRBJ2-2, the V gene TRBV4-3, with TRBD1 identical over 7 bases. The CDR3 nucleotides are TGCGCCAGCAGCCAAGGACAGGGTTCGGGGACCGGGGAGCTGTTTTTT. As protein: CASSQGQGSGTGELFF.